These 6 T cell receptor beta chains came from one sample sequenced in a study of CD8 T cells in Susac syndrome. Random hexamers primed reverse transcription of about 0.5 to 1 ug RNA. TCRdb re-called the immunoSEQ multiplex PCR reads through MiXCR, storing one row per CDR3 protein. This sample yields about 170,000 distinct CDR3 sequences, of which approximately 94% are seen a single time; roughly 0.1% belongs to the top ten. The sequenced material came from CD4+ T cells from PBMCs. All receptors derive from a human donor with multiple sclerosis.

The CDR3 DNA sequence: TGTGCCAGCAGCTTAAGGGGCGGGAGGTCGGGGAATGAGCAGTTCTTC. Amino acids: CASSLRGGRSGNEQFF. V gene TRBV7-6 combines with J gene TRBJ2-1; 8 positions agree with TRBD2. The CDR3 runs to 16 residues. CDR1 is SGHVS, CDR2 FNYEAQ, per germline. V shed 2 bases and J 7 bases; nucleotides not matched to a gene: 10. Full variable domain (outside the CDR3, taken from reference TRBV7-6 and TRBJ2-1): GAGVSQSPRYKVTKRGQDVALRCDPISGHVSLYWYRQALGQGPEFLTYFNYEAQQDKSGLPNDRFSAERPEGSISTLTIQRTEQRDSAMYRCASSLRGGRSGNEQFFGPGTRLTVL.

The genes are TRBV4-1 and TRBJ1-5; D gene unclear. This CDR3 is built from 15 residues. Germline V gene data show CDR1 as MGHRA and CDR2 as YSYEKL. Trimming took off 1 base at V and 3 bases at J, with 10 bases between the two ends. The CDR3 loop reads CASSQGRALNQPQHF. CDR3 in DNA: TGCGCCAGCAGCCAAGGGAGGGCCCTCAATCAGCCCCAGCATTTT.

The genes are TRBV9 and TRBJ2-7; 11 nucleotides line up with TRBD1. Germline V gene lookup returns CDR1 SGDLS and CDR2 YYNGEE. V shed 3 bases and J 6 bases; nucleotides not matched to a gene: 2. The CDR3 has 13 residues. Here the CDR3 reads CASSGTGGFEQYF. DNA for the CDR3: TGTGCCAGCAGCGGGACAGGGGGCTTCGAGCAGTACTTC.

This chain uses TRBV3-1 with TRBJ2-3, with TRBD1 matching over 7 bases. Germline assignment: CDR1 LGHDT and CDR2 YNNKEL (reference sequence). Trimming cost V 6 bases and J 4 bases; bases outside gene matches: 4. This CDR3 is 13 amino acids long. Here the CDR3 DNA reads TGTGCCAGCAGACTCGGACAGGCAGATACGCAGTATTTT. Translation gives CASRLGQADTQYF.

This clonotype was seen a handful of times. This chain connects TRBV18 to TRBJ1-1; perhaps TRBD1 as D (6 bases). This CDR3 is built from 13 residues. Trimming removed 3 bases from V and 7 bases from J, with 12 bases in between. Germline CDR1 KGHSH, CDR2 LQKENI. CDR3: CASSPGTQVEAFF. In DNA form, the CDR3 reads TGTGCCAGCTCACCCGGGACACAAGTTGAAGCTTTCTTT.

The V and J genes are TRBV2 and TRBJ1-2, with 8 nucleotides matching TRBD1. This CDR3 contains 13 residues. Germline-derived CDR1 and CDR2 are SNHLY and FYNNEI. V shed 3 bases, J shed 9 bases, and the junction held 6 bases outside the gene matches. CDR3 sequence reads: CASSEGRGQRYTF. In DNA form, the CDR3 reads TGTGCCAGCAGTGAGGGCAGGGGGCAACGCTACACCTTC.